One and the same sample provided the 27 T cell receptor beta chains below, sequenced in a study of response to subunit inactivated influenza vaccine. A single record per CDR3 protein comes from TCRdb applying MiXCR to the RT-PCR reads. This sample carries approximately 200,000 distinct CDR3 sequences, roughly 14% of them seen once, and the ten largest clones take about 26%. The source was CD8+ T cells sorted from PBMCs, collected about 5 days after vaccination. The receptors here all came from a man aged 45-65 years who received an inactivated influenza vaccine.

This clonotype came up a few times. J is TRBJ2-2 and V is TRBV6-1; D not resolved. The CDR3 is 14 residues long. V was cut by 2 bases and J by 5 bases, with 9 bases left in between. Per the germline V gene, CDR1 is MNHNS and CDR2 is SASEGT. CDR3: CASSEPGVTGELFF. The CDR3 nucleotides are TGTGCCAGCAGTGAACCAGGAGTAACCGGGGAGCTGTTTTTT.

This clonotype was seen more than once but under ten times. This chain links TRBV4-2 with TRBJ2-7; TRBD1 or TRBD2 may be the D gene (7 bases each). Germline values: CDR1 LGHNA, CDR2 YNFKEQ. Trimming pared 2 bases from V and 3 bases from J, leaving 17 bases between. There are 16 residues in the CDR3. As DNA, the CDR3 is TGTGCCAGCAGCCAACCCCAGGGGGGGGGGAGCTACGAGCAGTACTTC. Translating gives CASSQPQGGGSYEQYF.

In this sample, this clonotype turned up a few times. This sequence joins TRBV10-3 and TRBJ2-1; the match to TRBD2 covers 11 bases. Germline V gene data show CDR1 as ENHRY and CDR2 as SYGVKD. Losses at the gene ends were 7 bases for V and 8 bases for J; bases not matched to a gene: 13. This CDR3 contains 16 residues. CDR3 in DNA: TGTGCCATCACCGAGACTAGCGGGATCTCTACGGATGAGCAGTTCTTC. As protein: CAITETSGISTDEQFF.

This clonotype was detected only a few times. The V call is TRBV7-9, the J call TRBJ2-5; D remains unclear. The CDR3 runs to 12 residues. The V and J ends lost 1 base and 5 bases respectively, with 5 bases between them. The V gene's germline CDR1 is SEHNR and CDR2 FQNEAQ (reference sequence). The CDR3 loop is CASSLGLETQYF. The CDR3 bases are TGTGCCAGCAGCTTAGGGTTGGAGACCCAGTACTTC. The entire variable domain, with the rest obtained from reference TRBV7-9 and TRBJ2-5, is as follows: DTGVSQNPRHKITKRGQNVTFRCDPISEHNRLYWYRQTLGQGPEFLTYFQNEAQLEKSRLLSDRFSAERPKGSFSTLEIQRTEQGDSAMYLCASSLGLETQYFGPGTRLLVL.

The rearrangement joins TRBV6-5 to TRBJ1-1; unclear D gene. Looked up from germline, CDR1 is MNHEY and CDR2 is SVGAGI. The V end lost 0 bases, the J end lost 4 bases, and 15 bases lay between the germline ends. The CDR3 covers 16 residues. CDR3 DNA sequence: TGTGCCAGCAGTTACTCGAACTGGGGAGGAGGCACTGAAGCTTTCTTT. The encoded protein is CASSYSNWGGGTEAFF.

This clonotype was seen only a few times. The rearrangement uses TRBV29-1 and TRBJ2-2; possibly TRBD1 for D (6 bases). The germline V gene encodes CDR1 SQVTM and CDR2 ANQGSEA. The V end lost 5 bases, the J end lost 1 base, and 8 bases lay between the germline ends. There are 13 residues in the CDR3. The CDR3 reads CSVSGENTGELFF. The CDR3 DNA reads TGCAGCGTTTCAGGGGAGAACACCGGGGAGCTGTTTTTT.

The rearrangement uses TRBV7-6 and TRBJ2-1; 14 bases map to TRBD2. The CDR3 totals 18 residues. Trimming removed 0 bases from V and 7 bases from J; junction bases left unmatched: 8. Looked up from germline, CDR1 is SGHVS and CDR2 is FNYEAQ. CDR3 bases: TGTGCCAGCAGCTTAGCGGAGGGACTAGCGGGAGAGACGAATGAGCAGTTCTTC. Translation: CASSLAEGLAGETNEQFF. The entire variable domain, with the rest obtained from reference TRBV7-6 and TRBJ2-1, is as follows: GAGVSQSPRYKVTKRGQDVALRCDPISGHVSLYWYRQALGQGPEFLTYFNYEAQQDKSGLPNDRFSAERPEGSISTLTIQRTEQRDSAMYRCASSLAEGLAGETNEQFFGPGTRLTVL.

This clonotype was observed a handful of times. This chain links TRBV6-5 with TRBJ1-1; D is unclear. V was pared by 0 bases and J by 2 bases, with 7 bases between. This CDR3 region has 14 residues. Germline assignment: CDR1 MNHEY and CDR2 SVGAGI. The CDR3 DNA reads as TGTGCCAGCAGTTACTCAGGGAGTAACACTGAAGCTTTCTTT. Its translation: CASSYSGSNTEAFF.

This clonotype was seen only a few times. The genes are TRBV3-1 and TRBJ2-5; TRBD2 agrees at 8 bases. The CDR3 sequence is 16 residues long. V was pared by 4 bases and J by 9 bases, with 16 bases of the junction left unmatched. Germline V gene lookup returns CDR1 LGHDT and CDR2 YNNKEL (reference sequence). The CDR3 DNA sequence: TGTGCCAGCAGCCCCTTTCGGGTAGCGGGACCGAGGGCCCAGTACTTC. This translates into CASSPFRVAGPRAQYF.

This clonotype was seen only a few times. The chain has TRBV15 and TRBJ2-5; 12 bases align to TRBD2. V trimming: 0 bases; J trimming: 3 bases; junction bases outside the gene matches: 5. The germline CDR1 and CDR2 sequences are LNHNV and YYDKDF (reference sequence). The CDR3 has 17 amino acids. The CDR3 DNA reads TGTGCCACCAGCAGAGATCGGGCTAGCGGGGGGGAAGAGACCCAGTACTTC. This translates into CATSRDRASGGEETQYF.

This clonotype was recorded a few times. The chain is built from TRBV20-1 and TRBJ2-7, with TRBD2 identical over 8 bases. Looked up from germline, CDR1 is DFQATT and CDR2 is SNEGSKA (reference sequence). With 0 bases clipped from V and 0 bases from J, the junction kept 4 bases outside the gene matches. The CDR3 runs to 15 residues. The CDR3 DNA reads TGCAGTGCTAGAGATTTCCGGGAGGGCTCCTACGAGCAGTACTTC. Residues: CSARDFREGSYEQYF.

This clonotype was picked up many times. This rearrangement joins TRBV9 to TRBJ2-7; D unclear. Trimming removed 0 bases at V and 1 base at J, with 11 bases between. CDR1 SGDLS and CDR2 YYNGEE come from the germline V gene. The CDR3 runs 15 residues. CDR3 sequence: CASSVAAGLSYEQYF. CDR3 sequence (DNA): TGTGCCAGCAGCGTAGCGGCAGGCCTATCCTACGAGCAGTACTTC.

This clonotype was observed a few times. The DNA for the CDR3 is TGTGCCAGCAGCTTGGGACAGGCCTCAAGCACAGATACGCAGTATTTT. Its protein is CASSLGQASSTDTQYF. The chain is built from TRBV5-8 and TRBJ2-3; D possibly corresponds to TRBD1 (6 bases). This CDR3 comprises 16 residues. Germline V lookup: CDR1 SGHTS, CDR2 YDEGEE. V lost 0 bases, J lost 0 bases, and 11 bases lay in between.

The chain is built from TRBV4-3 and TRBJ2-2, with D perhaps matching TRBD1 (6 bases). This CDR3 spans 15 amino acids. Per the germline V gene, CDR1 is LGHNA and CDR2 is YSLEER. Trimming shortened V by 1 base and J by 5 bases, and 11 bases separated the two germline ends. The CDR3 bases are TGCGCCAGCAGCCAAGGACTGAGGGGGACCGGGGAGCTGTTTTTT. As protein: CASSQGLRGTGELFF.

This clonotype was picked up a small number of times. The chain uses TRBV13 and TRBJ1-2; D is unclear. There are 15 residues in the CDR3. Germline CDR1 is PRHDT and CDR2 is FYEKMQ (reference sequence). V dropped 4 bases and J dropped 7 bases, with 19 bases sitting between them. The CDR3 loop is CASSSRQSRGAGYTF. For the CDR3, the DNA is TGTGCCAGCAGCTCCCGCCAGTCGAGAGGAGCTGGCTACACCTTC.

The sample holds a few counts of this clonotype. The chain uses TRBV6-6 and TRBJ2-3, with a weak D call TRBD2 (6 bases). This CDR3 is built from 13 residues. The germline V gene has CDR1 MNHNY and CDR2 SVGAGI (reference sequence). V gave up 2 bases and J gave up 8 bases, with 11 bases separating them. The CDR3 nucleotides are TGTGCCAGCAGTTACACGGGGGTAGCTACGCAGTATTTT. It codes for CASSYTGVATQYF.

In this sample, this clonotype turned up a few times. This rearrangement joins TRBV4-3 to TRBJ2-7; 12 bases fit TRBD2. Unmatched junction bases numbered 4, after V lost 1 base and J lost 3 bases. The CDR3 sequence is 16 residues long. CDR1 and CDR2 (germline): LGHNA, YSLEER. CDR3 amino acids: CASSQGLAGVFYEQYF. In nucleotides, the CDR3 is TGCGCCAGCAGCCAAGGACTAGCGGGAGTGTTCTACGAGCAGTACTTC.

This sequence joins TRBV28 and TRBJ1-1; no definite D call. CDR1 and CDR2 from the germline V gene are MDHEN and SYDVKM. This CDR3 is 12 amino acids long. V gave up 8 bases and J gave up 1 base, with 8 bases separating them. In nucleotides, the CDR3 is TGTGCCAGCGGGCAGAGGAACACTGAAGCTTTCTTT. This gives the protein CASGQRNTEAFF.

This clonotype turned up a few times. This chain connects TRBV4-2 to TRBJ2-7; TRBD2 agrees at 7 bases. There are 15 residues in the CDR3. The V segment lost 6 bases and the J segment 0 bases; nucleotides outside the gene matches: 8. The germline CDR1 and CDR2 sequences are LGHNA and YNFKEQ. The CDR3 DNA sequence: TGTGCCAGCAGGCTACTAGCGAGGAGCTCCTACGAGCAGTACTTC. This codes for CASRLLARSSYEQYF.

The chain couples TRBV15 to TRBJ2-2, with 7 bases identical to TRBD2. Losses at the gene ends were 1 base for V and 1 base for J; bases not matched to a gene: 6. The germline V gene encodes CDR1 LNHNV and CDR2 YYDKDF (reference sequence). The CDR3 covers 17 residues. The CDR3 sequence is CATSRARAGLNTGELFF. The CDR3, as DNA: TGTGCCACCAGCAGAGCTAGAGCGGGACTGAACACCGGGGAGCTGTTTTTT.

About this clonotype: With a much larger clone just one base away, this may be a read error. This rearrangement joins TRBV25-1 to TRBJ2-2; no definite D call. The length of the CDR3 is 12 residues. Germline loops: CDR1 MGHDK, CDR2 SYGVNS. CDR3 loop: CASSEGTAELFF. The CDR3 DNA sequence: TGTGCCAGCAGTGAAGGCACCGCGGAGCTGTTTTTT.

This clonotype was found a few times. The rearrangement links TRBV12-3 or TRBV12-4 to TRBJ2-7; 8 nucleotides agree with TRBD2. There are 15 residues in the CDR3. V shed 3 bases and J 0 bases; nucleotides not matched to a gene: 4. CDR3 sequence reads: CASSFAGGLSYEQYF. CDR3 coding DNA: TGTGCCAGCAGTTTCGCGGGAGGCCTCTCCTACGAGCAGTACTTC.

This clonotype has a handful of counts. In DNA, the CDR3 is TGTGCCAGCAGACCCCCGGGGGACAGCCCGAACACTGAAGCTTTCTTT. This codes for CASRPPGDSPNTEAFF. This chain joins TRBV6-2 or TRBV6-3 and TRBJ1-1; TRBD1 matches at 7 bases. This CDR3 comprises 16 residues. V was pared by 6 bases and J by 1 base, with 11 bases of the junction left unmatched. CDR1 and CDR2 (germline): MNHEY, SVGEGT.

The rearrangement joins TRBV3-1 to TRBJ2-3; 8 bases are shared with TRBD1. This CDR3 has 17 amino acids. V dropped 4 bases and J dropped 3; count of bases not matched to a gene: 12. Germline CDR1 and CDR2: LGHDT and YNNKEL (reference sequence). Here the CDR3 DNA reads TGTGCCAGCAGCCGTTCAGGGCAGGGGGCTCGGACAGATACGCAGTATTTT. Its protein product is CASSRSGQGARTDTQYF.

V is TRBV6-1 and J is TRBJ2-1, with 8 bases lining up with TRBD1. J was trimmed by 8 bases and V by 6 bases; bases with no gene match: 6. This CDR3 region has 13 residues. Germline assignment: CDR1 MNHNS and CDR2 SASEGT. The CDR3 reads CASRSTGADEQFF. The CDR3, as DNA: TGTGCCAGCAGATCGACAGGGGCAGATGAGCAGTTCTTC.

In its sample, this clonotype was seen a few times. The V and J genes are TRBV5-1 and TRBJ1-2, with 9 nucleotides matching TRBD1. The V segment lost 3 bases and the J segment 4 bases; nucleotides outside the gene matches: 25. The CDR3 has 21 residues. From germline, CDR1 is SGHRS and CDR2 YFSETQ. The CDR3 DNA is TGCGCCAGCAGCTACGTGCGGGGGACAGGGCTTTTAAGAACGATGGGCTATGGCTACACCTTC. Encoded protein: CASSYVRGTGLLRTMGYGYTF.

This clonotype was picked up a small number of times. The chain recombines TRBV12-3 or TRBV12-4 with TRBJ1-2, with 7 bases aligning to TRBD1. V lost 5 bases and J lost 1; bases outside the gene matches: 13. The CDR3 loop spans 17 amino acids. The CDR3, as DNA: TGTGCCAGCAGTCACAGGGACAGAAAATTTTATAACTATGGCTACACCTTC. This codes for CASSHRDRKFYNYGYTF.